This TCR beta chain was obtained from a study of blood T cells in healthy people across ages. The CDR3 extends over 14 amino acids. The junction had 9 bases not matched to a gene; V was cut back by 8 bases and J by 6 bases. Per germline, CDR1 ENHRY and CDR2 SYGVKD. Details on this clonotype: Its antigen is not identified.

Donors each provided ten milliliters of peripheral blood. Isolation recovered at least 7 million PBMCs from every sample. Study results and caveats: Across the age range, TCR beta diversity per million T cells fell in a roughly linear way.

The use of a sample-barcoded 5' primer and a J-beta primer mix characterized a second PCR of 7 to 11 cycles. The template-switch adaptor was a 5' adaptor with 12 random nucleotides. It tagged each cDNA molecule. One entry per CDR3 protein results from TCRdb running MiXCR on the 5' RACE reads. Of about 1,400,000 distinct CDR3 sequences listed, approximately 59% were seen once; the top ten hold about 6.7%. Sequenced: blood. This chain connects TRBV10-3 to TRBJ2-3, with TRBD1 matching over 9 bases. The sequence was obtained from a young man in good health. In nucleotides, the CDR3 is TGTGCCATCTCAACAGGGGGCAACGTGGATACGCAGTATTTT. Its protein is CAISTGGNVDTQYF.